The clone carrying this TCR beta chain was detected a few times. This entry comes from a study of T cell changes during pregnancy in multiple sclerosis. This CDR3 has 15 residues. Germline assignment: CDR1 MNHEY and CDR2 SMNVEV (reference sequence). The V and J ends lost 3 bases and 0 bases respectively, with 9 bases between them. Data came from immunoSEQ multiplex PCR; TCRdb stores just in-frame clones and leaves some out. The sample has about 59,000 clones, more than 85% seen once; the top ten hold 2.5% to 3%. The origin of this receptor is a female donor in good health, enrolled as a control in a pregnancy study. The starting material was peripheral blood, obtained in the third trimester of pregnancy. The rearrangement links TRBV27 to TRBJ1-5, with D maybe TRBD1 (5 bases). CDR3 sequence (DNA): TGTGCCAGCAGTTTGGGGGGGGGTAGCAATCAGCCCCAGCATTTT. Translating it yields CASSLGGGSNQPQHF.